The following is a T cell receptor beta chain sequence with its context. What it recognizes is unknown. The record originates from a study of T cell responses to AZD1222 COVID-19 vaccine. Study-wide points: Along spike, vaccine-associated CD4 TCRs were found throughout, with dominance at 160-218 and 743-854. Two AZD1222 doses significantly raised spike-specific TCR breadth and depth over controls. There were mostly white British donors and more females than males, and clonal diversity was possibly underestimated.

Trimming cost V 5 bases and J 2 bases, with 9 bases left between them. CDR1 and CDR2 (germline): SGHTA, FQGNSA. CDR3 size: 13 residues. Method: immunoSEQ multiplex PCR; TCRdb's copy keeps in-frame clones and lacks some. The table lists about 140,000 clones, roughly nine tenths of them singletons, with less than 1.5% in the top ten. Second-dose groups at about 4 or about 12 weeks were pooled. The receptor was isolated from an adult who received the AZD1222 COVID-19 vaccine. The specimen comprised peripheral blood, sampled 28 days after the second AZD1222 dose. J is TRBJ1-2 and V is TRBV7-2; D is unclear. CDR3: CASSHGRNYGYTF. CDR3 nucleotide sequence: TGTGCCAGCAGCCACGGACGGAACTATGGCTACACCTTC.